This entry lists 3 T cell receptor beta chains sequenced from one sample in a study of T cell responses to AZD1222 COVID-19 vaccine. This table comes from immunoSEQ multiplex PCR, and its TCRdb copy is limited to in-frame clones, with some not included. The sample has 90,000 to 150,000 clones, 87% seen once; the top ten hold approximately 2.6%. This specimen was peripheral blood, taken 28 days after the second AZD1222 dose. The receptor set was obtained from an adult who received the AZD1222 COVID-19 vaccine.

The chain recombines TRBV19 with TRBJ1-5; TRBD1 might be the D (5 bases). CDR1 and CDR2 (germline): LNHDA, SQIVND (reference sequence). V lost 6 bases to trimming and J lost 1 base, with 13 bases between them. The CDR3 loop spans 15 amino acids. In DNA form, the CDR3 reads TGTGCCAGTAGACGGGGAGAGGGGAGCAATCAGCCCCAGCATTTT. The encoded protein is CASRRGEGSNQPQHF.

The V call is TRBV6-2 or TRBV6-3, the J call TRBJ1-5, with D tentatively TRBD1 (6 bases). V gave up 4 bases and J gave up 7 bases, with 14 bases separating them. CDR3 length: 14 residues. Germline assignment: CDR1 MNHEY and CDR2 SVGEGT. Here the CDR3 DNA reads TGTGCCAGCAGTTTCTTAGGGGGGAGCCAGCCCCAGCATTTT. This encodes CASSFLGGSQPQHF.

The rearrangement joins TRBV7-9 to TRBJ1-1; unclear D gene. With 1 base removed from V and 4 bases from J, the gap between germline ends came to 13 bases. The CDR3 has 15 residues. Germline lookup yields CDR1 SEHNR and CDR2 FQNEAQ (reference sequence). CDR3 loop: CASSLGGGLGTEAFF. The DNA for the CDR3 is TGTGCCAGCAGCTTAGGTGGAGGGTTGGGCACTGAAGCTTTCTTT.